The clone carrying this T cell receptor (beta chain) was detected ten times or more. Its antigen is currently unknown. This sample was included in a study of CD8 T cells in ankylosing spondylitis. Overall study results and limits: A motif of under ten highly homologous TCR beta variants was seen as apparently characteristic of ankylosing spondylitis blood. Disease-linked clones reportedly showed significant enrichment in matched ankylosing spondylitis synovial fluid. Several of the motif variants were reported before in synovial fluid and blood from reactive arthritis.

Quantitative barcoded 5'-RACE was used to prepare TCR beta libraries. TCRdb called the 5' RACE reads again in MiXCR, with one record for every CDR3 protein. The data show about 460,000 distinct CDR3 sequences, roughly 5.3% seen once. The germline V and J ends were trimmed by 3 bases and 5 bases, with 10 bases remaining between them. Per the germline V gene, CDR1 is DFQATT and CDR2 is SNEGSKA (reference sequence). CDR3 length: 12 amino acids. The TCR sequence derives from a male donor with ankylosing spondylitis. The sample comprised blood, either unsorted or a sorted T cell fraction (not recorded which). The chain has TRBV20-1 and TRBJ2-5; D remains ambiguous. CDR3 nucleotide sequence: TGCAGTGCTAGTTTGGGCCGGGAGACCCAGTACTTC. Its translation is CSASLGRETQYF.